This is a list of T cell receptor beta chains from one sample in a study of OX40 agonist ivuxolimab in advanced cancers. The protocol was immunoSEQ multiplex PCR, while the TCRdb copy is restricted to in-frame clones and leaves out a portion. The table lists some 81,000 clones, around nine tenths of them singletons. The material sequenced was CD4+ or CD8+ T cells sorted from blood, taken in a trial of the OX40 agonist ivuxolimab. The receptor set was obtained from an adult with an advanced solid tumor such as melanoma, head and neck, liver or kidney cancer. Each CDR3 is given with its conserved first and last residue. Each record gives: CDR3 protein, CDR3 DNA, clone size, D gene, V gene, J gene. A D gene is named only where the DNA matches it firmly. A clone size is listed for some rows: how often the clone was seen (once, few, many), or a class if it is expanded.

CDR3aa: CASSLRGGAGGETQYF
CDR3nt: TGTGCCAGCAGCTTAAGGGGCGGAGCGGGAGGGGAGACCCAGTACTTC
abundance: .
d_gene: TRBD2
v_gene: TRBV7-3
j_gene: TRBJ2-5

CDR3aa: CASSSVTQDIQYF
CDR3nt: TGTGCCAGCAGCTCCGTTACCCAGGACATTCAGTACTTC
abundance: .
d_gene: .
v_gene: TRBV5-4
j_gene: TRBJ2-4

CDR3aa: CASSLGVRGQTQYF
CDR3nt: TGCGCCAGCAGCTTGGGGGTTAGGGGGCAGACCCAGTACTTC
abundance: .
d_gene: TRBD1
v_gene: TRBV5-1
j_gene: TRBJ2-5

CDR3aa: CASSPTTSGGADETQYF
CDR3nt: TGTGCCAGCAGCCCGACGACTAGCGGGGGGGCGGATGAGACCCAGTACTTC
abundance: .
d_gene: TRBD2
v_gene: TRBV5-4
j_gene: TRBJ2-5

CDR3aa: CAISEGDKRGTIGYNEQFF
CDR3nt: TGTGCCATCAGTGAAGGGGACAAGCGGGGCACGATAGGTTACAATGAGCAGTTCTTC
abundance: once
d_gene: .
v_gene: TRBV10-3
j_gene: TRBJ2-1

CDR3aa: CASSAGLADSTDTQYF
CDR3nt: TGCGCCAGCAGCGCCGGACTAGCGGATAGCACAGATACGCAGTATTTT
abundance: .
d_gene: TRBD2
v_gene: TRBV5-1
j_gene: TRBJ2-3

CDR3aa: CARTYGRQSRANVLTF
CDR3nt: TGTGCCAGAACATACGGTAGACAAAGTCGGGCCAACGTCCTGACTTTC
abundance: .
d_gene: .
v_gene: TRBV7-5
j_gene: TRBJ2-6

CDR3aa: CASRDRNTGELFF
CDR3nt: TGTGCCAGCCGGGACAGGAACACCGGGGAGCTGTTTTTT
abundance: .
d_gene: TRBD1
v_gene: TRBV7-2
j_gene: TRBJ2-2

CDR3aa: CASSLAFTEQFF
CDR3nt: TGCGCCAGCAGCTTGGCATTCACTGAGCAGTTCTTC
abundance: .
d_gene: .
v_gene: TRBV5-1
j_gene: TRBJ2-1

CDR3aa: CASSLSGVTYEQYF
CDR3nt: TGTGCCAGCAGCTTGTCAGGGGTTACCTACGAGCAGTACTTC
abundance: once
d_gene: .
v_gene: TRBV5-4
j_gene: TRBJ2-7

CDR3aa: CASSIGGGNAGNTIYF
CDR3nt: TGTGCCAGTAGTATAGGGGGAGGGAACGCTGGAAACACCATATATTTT
abundance: .
d_gene: .
v_gene: TRBV19
j_gene: TRBJ1-3

CDR3aa: CASSLADPSYNEQFF
CDR3nt: TGCGCCAGCAGCTTAGCGGACCCCTCCTACAATGAGCAGTTCTTC
abundance: once
d_gene: .
v_gene: TRBV5-1
j_gene: TRBJ2-1

CDR3aa: CASSIVPLFPIDGYTF
CDR3nt: TGTGCCAGTAGTATAGTTCCACTATTCCCTATTGATGGCTACACCTTC
abundance: .
d_gene: .
v_gene: TRBV19
j_gene: TRBJ1-2

CDR3aa: CASSRVSGNLGTDTQYF
CDR3nt: TGCGCCAGCAGCCGGGTTAGCGGGAACCTGGGCACAGATACGCAGTATTTT
abundance: once
d_gene: TRBD2
v_gene: TRBV4-3
j_gene: TRBJ2-3

CDR3aa: CASNRQGNYGYTF
CDR3nt: TGTGCCAGCAACAGACAGGGGAACTATGGCTACACCTTC
abundance: .
d_gene: TRBD1
v_gene: TRBV6-1
j_gene: TRBJ1-2

CDR3aa: CASTQRRERGYTF
CDR3nt: TGCGCCAGCACCCAGCGCAGGGAGCGTGGCTACACCTTC
abundance: .
d_gene: .
v_gene: TRBV10-2
j_gene: TRBJ1-2

CDR3aa: CSVDPGGGEAFF
CDR3nt: TGCAGCGTTGATCCCGGGGGAGGGGAGGCTTTCTTT
abundance: .
d_gene: .
v_gene: TRBV29-1
j_gene: TRBJ1-1

CDR3aa: CASSYHFTGSSYNEQFF
CDR3nt: TGTGCCAGCAGCTACCACTTCACTGGAAGCTCCTACAATGAGCAGTTCTTC
abundance: .
d_gene: .
v_gene: TRBV7-9
j_gene: TRBJ2-1

CDR3aa: CASSNGQNPYF
CDR3nt: TGTGCCAGCAGTAACGGACAGAACCCGTACTTC
abundance: .
d_gene: .
v_gene: TRBV6-5
j_gene: TRBJ2-5

CDR3aa: CASSILSSGANVLTF
CDR3nt: TGCGCCAGCAGCATCTTGAGCTCTGGGGCCAACGTCCTGACTTTC
abundance: .
d_gene: .
v_gene: TRBV5-1
j_gene: TRBJ2-6

CDR3aa: CASSTSDGYNEQFF
CDR3nt: TGTGCCAGCAGTACCTCGGACGGCTACAATGAGCAGTTCTTC
abundance: .
d_gene: .
v_gene: TRBV28
j_gene: TRBJ2-1

CDR3aa: CASVAGQGNYEQYF
CDR3nt: TGTGCCAGCGTTGCAGGACAGGGTAACTACGAGCAGTACTTC
abundance: few
d_gene: TRBD1
v_gene: TRBV2
j_gene: TRBJ2-7

CDR3aa: CAWSSTSTGSYGYTF
CDR3nt: TGTGCCTGGAGTTCCACTTCGACAGGCTCCTATGGCTACACCTTC
abundance: .
d_gene: .
v_gene: TRBV30
j_gene: TRBJ1-2

CDR3aa: CASRKEAGGYTF
CDR3nt: TGTGCCAGTAGGAAGGAGGCGGGTGGCTACACCTTC
abundance: .
d_gene: .
v_gene: TRBV19
j_gene: TRBJ1-2

CDR3aa: CASSYRGGSYGYTF
CDR3nt: TGTGCCAGCAGTTATCGAGGGGGCTCCTATGGCTACACCTTC
abundance: .
d_gene: TRBD1
v_gene: TRBV27
j_gene: TRBJ1-2

CDR3aa: CASSVAGGRLTGNTIYF
CDR3nt: TGTGCCAGCAGCGTAGCGGGGGGGAGGTTAACTGGAAACACCATATATTTT
abundance: .
d_gene: .
v_gene: TRBV9
j_gene: TRBJ1-3

CDR3aa: CAWNEGAEAFF
CDR3nt: TGTGCCTGGAATGAGGGGGCTGAAGCTTTCTTT
abundance: .
d_gene: .
v_gene: TRBV30
j_gene: TRBJ1-1

CDR3aa: CVSTPDRPKETQYF
CDR3nt: TGTGTCAGCACTCCGGACAGACCGAAAGAGACCCAGTACTTC
abundance: .
d_gene: .
v_gene: TRBV6-1
j_gene: TRBJ2-5

CDR3aa: CSVGKGASEKLFF
CDR3nt: TGCAGCGTTGGAAAGGGGGCGAGCGAAAAACTGTTTTTT
abundance: .
d_gene: TRBD1
v_gene: TRBV29-1
j_gene: TRBJ1-4

CDR3aa: CASSLGLGAREQYF
CDR3nt: TGTGCCAGCAGCTTAGGACTAGGGGCTCGGGAGCAGTACTTC
abundance: .
d_gene: TRBD2
v_gene: TRBV5-6
j_gene: TRBJ2-7

CDR3aa: CASSSQGGGETQYF
CDR3nt: TGTGCCAGCAGCTCCCAGGGGGGCGGAGAGACCCAGTACTTC
abundance: .
d_gene: .
v_gene: TRBV7-7
j_gene: TRBJ2-5

CDR3aa: CSAGSSYEQYF
CDR3nt: TGCAGTGCTGGGAGCTCCTACGAGCAGTACTTC
abundance: .
d_gene: .
v_gene: TRBV20-1
j_gene: TRBJ2-7

CDR3aa: CASSQGYSYEQYF
CDR3nt: TGTGCCAGCAGTCAGGGTTACTCCTACGAGCAGTACTTC
abundance: .
d_gene: .
v_gene: TRBV28
j_gene: TRBJ2-7

CDR3aa: CASTPSRGLSGANVLTF
CDR3nt: TGTGCCAGCACCCCGAGCAGGGGTCTCTCTGGGGCCAACGTCCTGACTTTC
abundance: .
d_gene: .
v_gene: TRBV28
j_gene: TRBJ2-6

CDR3aa: CASSGQGTANTGELFF
CDR3nt: TGTGCCAGCAGCGGACAGGGGACCGCGAACACCGGGGAGCTGTTTTTT
abundance: .
d_gene: TRBD1
v_gene: TRBV27
j_gene: TRBJ2-2

CDR3aa: CSARVDNKEYF
CDR3nt: TGCAGTGCTAGAGTCGACAATAAGGAGTACTTC
abundance: once
d_gene: .
v_gene: TRBV20-1
j_gene: TRBJ2-7

CDR3aa: CASSLDPGSNQPQHF
CDR3nt: TGTGCCAGCAGCTTAGATCCAGGAAGCAATCAGCCCCAGCATTTT
abundance: .
d_gene: .
v_gene: TRBV27
j_gene: TRBJ1-5

CDR3aa: CASSPDRTRNQPQHF
CDR3nt: TGTGCCAGCAGTCCTGACAGGACACGCAATCAGCCCCAGCATTTT
abundance: many
d_gene: .
v_gene: TRBV6-5
j_gene: TRBJ1-5

CDR3aa: CAISEGRGSPYEQYF
CDR3nt: TGTGCCATCAGTGAGGGGCGGGGATCACCCTACGAGCAGTACTTC
abundance: .
d_gene: .
v_gene: TRBV10-3
j_gene: TRBJ2-7

CDR3aa: CASSRRTGEKLFF
CDR3nt: TGTGCCAGCAGTCGCCGGACAGGGGAGAAACTGTTTTTT
abundance: .
d_gene: TRBD1
v_gene: TRBV6-5
j_gene: TRBJ1-4

CDR3aa: CASSLIPQTGAGYNEQFF
CDR3nt: TGTGCCAGCAGTTTAATCCCTCAGACAGGGGCCGGTTACAATGAGCAGTTCTTC
abundance: .
d_gene: TRBD1
v_gene: TRBV27
j_gene: TRBJ2-1

CDR3aa: CASSLAPSGGSLDTQYF
CDR3nt: TGCGCCAGCAGCTTGGCGCCTAGCGGGGGGTCTTTAGATACGCAGTATTTT
abundance: .
d_gene: TRBD2
v_gene: TRBV5-1
j_gene: TRBJ2-3

CDR3aa: CASSLVGREGANYGYTF
CDR3nt: TGCGCCAGCAGCTTGGTGGGCAGGGAGGGAGCTAACTATGGCTACACCTTC
abundance: .
d_gene: .
v_gene: TRBV5-1
j_gene: TRBJ1-2

CDR3aa: CASSPDFENTPYGYTF
CDR3nt: TGTGCCAGCTCACCCGACTTTGAAAATACCCCCTATGGCTACACCTTC
abundance: .
d_gene: .
v_gene: TRBV18
j_gene: TRBJ1-2

CDR3aa: CASSRTSGGANEQFF
CDR3nt: TGTGCCAGCAGCCGGACTAGCGGGGGGGCTAATGAGCAGTTCTTC
abundance: .
d_gene: TRBD2
v_gene: TRBV5-6
j_gene: TRBJ2-1

CDR3aa: CASSLDLVDTQYF
CDR3nt: TGTGCCAGCAGCTTAGATCTAGTAGATACGCAGTATTTT
abundance: .
d_gene: .
v_gene: TRBV11-3
j_gene: TRBJ2-3

CDR3aa: CASSRQASNTGELFF
CDR3nt: TGTGCCAGCAGCCGACAGGCCTCGAACACCGGGGAGCTGTTTTTT
abundance: .
d_gene: .
v_gene: TRBV7-3
j_gene: TRBJ2-2